These T cell receptor beta chains were read from a single sample in a study of blood T cell repertoires in COVID-19. Produced via immunoSEQ multiplex PCR; TCRdb's table is partial and in-frame only. The sample holds around 500,000 clones; over 75% are singletons and the top ten take approximately 2.9%. Specimen: peripheral blood. The receptors derive from a human donor in a cohort sampled during active COVID-19. The CDR3 runs from the conserved cysteine through the conserved F or W. Each record gives: J gene, clone size, D gene, CDR3 length, V gene, CDR3 protein, CDR3 DNA. The D gene is left open where the match is weak. Rows may omit the clone size; those that give it use once, few, many or a size class.

J gene: TRBJ2-1
clone size: -
D gene: TRBD1
CDR3 length: 14
V gene: TRBV7-2
CDR3 protein: CASSPRTGKNEQFF
CDR3 DNA: TGTGCCAGCAGCCCAAGGACAGGGAAGAATGAGCAGTTCTTC

J gene: TRBJ1-3
clone size: few
D gene: -
CDR3 length: 13
V gene: TRBV28
CDR3 protein: CASSLNLGNTIYF
CDR3 DNA: TGTGCCAGCAGCTTAAACTTGGGAAACACCATATATTTT

J gene: TRBJ2-1
clone size: -
D gene: -
CDR3 length: 14
V gene: TRBV3-1/TRBV3-2
CDR3 protein: CASSRRGRANEQFF
CDR3 DNA: TGTGCCAGCAGCCGTCGGGGGAGAGCCAATGAGCAGTTCTTC

J gene: TRBJ2-3
clone size: -
D gene: -
CDR3 length: 12
V gene: TRBV18
CDR3 protein: CASSPQRDTQYF
CDR3 DNA: TGTGCCAGCTCACCCCAGCGGGATACGCAGTATTTT

J gene: TRBJ1-1
clone size: -
D gene: -
CDR3 length: 15
V gene: TRBV19
CDR3 protein: CASSTRGGVGTEAFF
CDR3 DNA: TGTGCCAGTAGTACCAGAGGGGGTGTAGGAACTGAAGCTTTCTTT

J gene: TRBJ2-1
clone size: -
D gene: -
CDR3 length: 17
V gene: TRBV27
CDR3 protein: CASSLWVTRGLYNEQFF
CDR3 DNA: TGTGCCAGCAGTTTATGGGTGACTCGGGGTCTATACAATGAGCAGTTCTTC

J gene: TRBJ1-6
clone size: -
D gene: -
CDR3 length: 16
V gene: TRBV18
CDR3 protein: CASSPDIDSANSPLHF
CDR3 DNA: TGTGCCAGCTCACCAGATATTGACAGCGCGAATTCACCCCTCCACTTT

J gene: TRBJ1-2
clone size: -
D gene: -
CDR3 length: 14
V gene: TRBV29-1
CDR3 protein: CSVEDSAVVYGYTF
CDR3 DNA: TGCAGCGTTGAGGACTCCGCGGTGGTCTATGGCTACACCTTC

J gene: TRBJ2-7
clone size: -
D gene: -
CDR3 length: 15
V gene: TRBV19
CDR3 protein: CASSIRGNPGYEQYF
CDR3 DNA: TGTGCCAGTAGTATTCGGGGAAACCCAGGCTACGAGCAGTACTTC

J gene: TRBJ1-1
clone size: few
D gene: TRBD1
CDR3 length: 15
V gene: TRBV6-5
CDR3 protein: CASTKQNRGNTEAFF
CDR3 DNA: TGTGCCAGCACCAAACAAAACAGGGGGAACACTGAAGCTTTCTTT

J gene: TRBJ2-2
clone size: -
D gene: -
CDR3 length: 13
V gene: TRBV9
CDR3 protein: CASSVLVGGELFF
CDR3 DNA: TGTGCCAGCAGCGTACTAGTAGGCGGGGAGCTGTTTTTT

J gene: TRBJ2-3
clone size: -
D gene: TRBD1
CDR3 length: 16
V gene: TRBV11-2
CDR3 protein: CASSPIRDSYADTQYF
CDR3 DNA: TGTGCCAGCAGCCCAATCCGGGACAGCTACGCAGATACGCAGTATTTT

J gene: TRBJ2-7
clone size: -
D gene: -
CDR3 length: 14
V gene: TRBV30
CDR3 protein: CAWRLGGLSYEQYF
CDR3 DNA: TGTGCCTGGAGGCTTGGAGGGCTTTCCTACGAGCAGTACTTC

J gene: TRBJ2-1
clone size: -
D gene: -
CDR3 length: 14
V gene: TRBV7-3
CDR3 protein: CASSSTGRNNEQFF
CDR3 DNA: TGTGCCAGCAGCTCGACAGGACGGAACAATGAGCAGTTCTTC

J gene: TRBJ1-2
clone size: -
D gene: -
CDR3 length: 14
V gene: TRBV9
CDR3 protein: CASSSAGRGPGGTF
CDR3 DNA: TGTGCCAGCAGCTCTGCCGGTAGAGGCCCGGGGGGGACCTTC

J gene: TRBJ1-5
clone size: once
D gene: -
CDR3 length: 15
V gene: TRBV5-6
CDR3 protein: CASSLTGTNNQPQHF
CDR3 DNA: TGTGCCAGCAGCCTAACCGGGACAAACAATCAGCCCCAGCATTTT

J gene: TRBJ2-3
clone size: -
D gene: -
CDR3 length: 17
V gene: TRBV6-1
CDR3 protein: CASSEPRGPKGADTQYF
CDR3 DNA: TGTGCCAGCAGTGAACCCAGGGGACCAAAGGGTGCAGATACGCAGTATTTT

J gene: TRBJ2-3
clone size: -
D gene: TRBD1
CDR3 length: 16
V gene: TRBV5-4
CDR3 protein: CASSGDRVLRTDTQYF
CDR3 DNA: TGTGCCAGCAGCGGTGACAGGGTCCTCCGCACAGATACGCAGTATTTT

J gene: TRBJ2-3
clone size: -
D gene: TRBD2
CDR3 length: 20
V gene: TRBV27
CDR3 protein: CASSPRRRGLATVSTDTQYF
CDR3 DNA: TGTGCCAGCAGTCCCCGGAGGAGGGGACTAGCGACTGTAAGCACAGATACGCAGTATTTT

J gene: TRBJ2-5
clone size: once
D gene: TRBD2
CDR3 length: 15
V gene: TRBV11-3
CDR3 protein: CASSRPHPGGETQYF
CDR3 DNA: TGTGCCAGCAGCAGACCTCATCCGGGAGGAGAGACCCAGTACTTC

J gene: TRBJ2-7
clone size: -
D gene: -
CDR3 length: 13
V gene: TRBV6-5
CDR3 protein: CASARMAVYEQYF
CDR3 DNA: TGTGCCAGCGCTCGAATGGCGGTCTACGAGCAGTACTTC

J gene: TRBJ2-1
clone size: once
D gene: TRBD2
CDR3 length: 16
V gene: TRBV6-4
CDR3 protein: CASSVETSLGYNEQFF
CDR3 DNA: TGTGCCAGCAGTGTCGAGACTAGCTTAGGGTACAATGAGCAGTTCTTC

J gene: TRBJ2-3
clone size: -
D gene: TRBD2
CDR3 length: 16
V gene: TRBV10-3
CDR3 protein: CAISGTSGRGTDTQYF
CDR3 DNA: TGTGCCATCAGTGGGACTAGCGGGAGAGGCACAGATACGCAGTATTTT

J gene: TRBJ1-1
clone size: -
D gene: -
CDR3 length: 14
V gene: TRBV19
CDR3 protein: CASSPPDSPSGFFF
CDR3 DNA: TGTGCCAGTAGTCCCCCCGACAGTCCCTCTGGGTTCTTCTTT